This T cell receptor (beta chain) was identified in a study of CD8 T cells in ankylosing spondylitis. The CDR3 has 13 amino acids. The germline V and J ends were trimmed by 4 bases and 0 bases, with 9 bases remaining between them. From germline, CDR1 is SQVTM and CDR2 ANQGSEA. Worth noting for this clonotype: The target antigen is unknown.

Broader study findings: Significantly higher representation of disease-linked clones was reported for matched ankylosing spondylitis synovial fluid. Earlier authors reported some of these motif variants in reactive arthritis synovial fluid and blood. There was a TCR beta motif, made of fewer than 10 highly homologous variants, that appeared characteristic of ankylosing spondylitis blood.

As the method for making TCR beta libraries, quantitative 5'-RACE with molecular barcodes was used. TCRdb re-called the 5' RACE reads through MiXCR, storing one row per CDR3 protein. The table has fewer than 250,000 distinct CDR3 sequences, 20% to 30% seen once. This receptor was taken from a male donor with ankylosing spondylitis or in good health (not recorded which). The chain uses TRBV29-1 and TRBJ1-1; D ambiguous. The source material was blood, either unsorted or a sorted T cell fraction (not recorded which). CDR3 DNA sequence: TGCAGCGTTGCCGGCACAATGAACACTGAAGCTTTCTTT. It encodes CSVAGTMNTEAFF.